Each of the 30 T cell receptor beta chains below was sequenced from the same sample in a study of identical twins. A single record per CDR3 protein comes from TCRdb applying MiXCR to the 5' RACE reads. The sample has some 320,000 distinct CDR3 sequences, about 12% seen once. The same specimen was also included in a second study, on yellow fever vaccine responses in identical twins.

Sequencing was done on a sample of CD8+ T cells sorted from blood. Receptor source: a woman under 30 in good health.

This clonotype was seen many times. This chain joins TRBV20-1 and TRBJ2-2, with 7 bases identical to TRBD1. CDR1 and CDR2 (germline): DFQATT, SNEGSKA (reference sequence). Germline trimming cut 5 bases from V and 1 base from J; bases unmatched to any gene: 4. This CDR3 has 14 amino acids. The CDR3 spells CSAEDRKNTGELFF. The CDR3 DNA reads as TGCAGTGCTGAGGACAGGAAGAACACCGGGGAGCTGTTTTTT.

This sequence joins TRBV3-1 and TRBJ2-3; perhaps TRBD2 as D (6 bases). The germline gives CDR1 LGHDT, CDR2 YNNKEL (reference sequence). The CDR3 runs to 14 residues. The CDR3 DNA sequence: TGTGCAGCGGCCATGGGGGGAAGCACAGATACGCAGTATTTT. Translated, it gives CAAAMGGSTDTQYF.

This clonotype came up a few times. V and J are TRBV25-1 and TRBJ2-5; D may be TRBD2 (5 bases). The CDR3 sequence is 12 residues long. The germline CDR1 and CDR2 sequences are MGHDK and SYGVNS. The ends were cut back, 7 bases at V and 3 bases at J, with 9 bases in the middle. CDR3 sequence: CASNLEEETQYF. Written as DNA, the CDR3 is TGTGCCAGCAATTTGGAGGAAGAGACCCAGTACTTC. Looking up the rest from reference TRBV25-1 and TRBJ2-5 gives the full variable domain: EADIYQTPRYLVIGTGKKITLECSQTMGHDKMYWYQQDPGMELHLIHYSYGVNSTEKGDLSSESTVSRIRTEHFPLTLESARPSHTSQYLCASNLEEETQYFGPGTRLLVL.

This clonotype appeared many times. The CDR3, as DNA: TGTGCCAGCAGCCAAGACATAGGCGGGAGACGGTTCTTC. This translates into CASSQDIGGRRFF. The rearrangement links TRBV14 to TRBJ2-1; 7 bases align to TRBD2. The CDR3 runs 13 residues. Trimming removed 0 bases from V and 15 bases from J; junction bases left unmatched: 8. Germline CDR1 and CDR2: SGHDN and FVKESK.

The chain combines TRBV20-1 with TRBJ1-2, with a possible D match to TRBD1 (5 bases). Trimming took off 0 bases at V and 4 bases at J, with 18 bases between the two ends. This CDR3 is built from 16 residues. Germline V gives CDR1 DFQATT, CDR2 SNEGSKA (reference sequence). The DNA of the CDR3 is TGCAGTGCTAGAGATAGGGACGGAGGATCTAGCTATGGCTACACCTTC. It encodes CSARDRDGGSSYGYTF.

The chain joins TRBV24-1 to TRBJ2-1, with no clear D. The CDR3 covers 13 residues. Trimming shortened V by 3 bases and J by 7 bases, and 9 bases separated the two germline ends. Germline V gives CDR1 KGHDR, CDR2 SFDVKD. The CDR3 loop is CATSDPDENEQFF. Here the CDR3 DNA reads TGTGCCACCAGTGATCCCGACGAGAATGAGCAGTTCTTC.

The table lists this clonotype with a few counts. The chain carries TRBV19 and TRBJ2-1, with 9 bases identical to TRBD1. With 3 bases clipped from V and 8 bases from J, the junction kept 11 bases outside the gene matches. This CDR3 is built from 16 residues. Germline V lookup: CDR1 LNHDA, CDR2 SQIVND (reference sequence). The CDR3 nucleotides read TGTGCCAGTAGTATCGGGGACAGGGTCGCTGTAGATGAGCAGTTCTTC. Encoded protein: CASSIGDRVAVDEQFF.

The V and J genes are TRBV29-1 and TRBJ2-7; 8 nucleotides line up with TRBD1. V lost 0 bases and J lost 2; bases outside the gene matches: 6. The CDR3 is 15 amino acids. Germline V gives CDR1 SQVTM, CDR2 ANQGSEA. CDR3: CSVEETGDRTYEQYF. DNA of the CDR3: TGCAGCGTTGAAGAAACGGGGGACAGGACCTACGAGCAGTACTTC.

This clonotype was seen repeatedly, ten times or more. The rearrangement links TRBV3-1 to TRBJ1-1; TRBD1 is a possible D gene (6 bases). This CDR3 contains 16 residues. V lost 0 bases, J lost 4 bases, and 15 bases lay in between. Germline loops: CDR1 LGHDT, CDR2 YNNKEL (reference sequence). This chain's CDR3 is CASSQEGAARSTEAFF. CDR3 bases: TGTGCCAGCAGCCAAGAGGGGGCCGCACGCAGCACTGAAGCTTTCTTT.

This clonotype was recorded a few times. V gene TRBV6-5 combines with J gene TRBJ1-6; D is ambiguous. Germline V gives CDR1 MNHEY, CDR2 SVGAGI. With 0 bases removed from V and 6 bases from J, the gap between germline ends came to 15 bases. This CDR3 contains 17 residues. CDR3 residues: CASSYSTAGPFNSPLHF. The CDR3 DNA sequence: TGTGCCAGCAGTTACTCGACTGCCGGCCCATTTAATTCACCCCTCCACTTT.

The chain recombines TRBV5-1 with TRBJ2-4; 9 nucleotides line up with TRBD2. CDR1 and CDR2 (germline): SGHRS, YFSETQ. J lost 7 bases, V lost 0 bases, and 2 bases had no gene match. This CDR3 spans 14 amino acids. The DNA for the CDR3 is TGCGCCAGCAGCTTGGCTAGCGGGGCTAACATTCAGTACTTC. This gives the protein CASSLASGANIQYF.

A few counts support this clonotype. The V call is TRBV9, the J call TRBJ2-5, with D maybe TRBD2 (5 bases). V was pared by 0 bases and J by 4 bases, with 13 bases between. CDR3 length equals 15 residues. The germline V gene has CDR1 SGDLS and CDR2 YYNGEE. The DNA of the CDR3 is TGTGCCAGCAGCGTAGATTCCGGGCGGGTAGAGACCCAGTACTTC. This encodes CASSVDSGRVETQYF.

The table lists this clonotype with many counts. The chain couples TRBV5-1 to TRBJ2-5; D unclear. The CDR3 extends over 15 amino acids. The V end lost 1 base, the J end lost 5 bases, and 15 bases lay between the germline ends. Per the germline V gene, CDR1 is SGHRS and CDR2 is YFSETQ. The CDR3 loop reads CASSLRLAVTETQYF. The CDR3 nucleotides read TGCGCCAGCAGCTTGCGCTTAGCCGTGACGGAGACCCAGTACTTC.

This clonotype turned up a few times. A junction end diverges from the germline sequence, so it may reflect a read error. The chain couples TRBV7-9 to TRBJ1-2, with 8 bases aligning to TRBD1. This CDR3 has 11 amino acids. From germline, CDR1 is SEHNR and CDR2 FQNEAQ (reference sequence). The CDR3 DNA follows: TGTGCCAGCAGCTTAGGGGGACAGGTTTACTTC. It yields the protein CASSLGGQVYF. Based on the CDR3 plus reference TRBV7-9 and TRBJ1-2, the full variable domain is DTGVSQNPRHKITKRGQNVTFRCDPISEHNRLYWYRQTLGQGPEFLTYFQNEAQLEKSRLLSDRFSAERPKGSFSTLEIQRTEQGDSAMYLCASSLGGQVYFGSGTRLTVV.

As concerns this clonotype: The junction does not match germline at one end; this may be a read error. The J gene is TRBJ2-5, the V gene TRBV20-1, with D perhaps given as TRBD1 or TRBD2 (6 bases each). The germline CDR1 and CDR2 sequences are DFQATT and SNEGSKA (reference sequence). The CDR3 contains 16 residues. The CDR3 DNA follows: TGCAATGCTAGCTACCGATGGGGGGCCCGCCAGGAGACCCAGTACTTC. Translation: CNASYRWGARQETQYF.

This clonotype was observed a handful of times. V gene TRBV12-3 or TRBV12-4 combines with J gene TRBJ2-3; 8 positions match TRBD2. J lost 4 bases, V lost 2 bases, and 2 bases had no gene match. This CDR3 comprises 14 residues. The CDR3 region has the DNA TGTGCCAGCAGTTTAAGAGCGGGGGCAGATACGCAGTATTTT. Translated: CASSLRAGADTQYF.

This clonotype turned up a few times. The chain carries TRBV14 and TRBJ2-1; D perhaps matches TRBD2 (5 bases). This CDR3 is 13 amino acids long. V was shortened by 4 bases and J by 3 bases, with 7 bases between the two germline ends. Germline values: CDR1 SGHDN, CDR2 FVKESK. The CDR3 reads CASSPGYYNEQFF. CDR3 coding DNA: TGTGCCAGCAGCCCGGGGTACTACAATGAGCAGTTCTTC.

The CDR3 DNA is TGTGCCAGCAGTTTTATTAGCGGGAGCGCGGGGGAGCAGTACTTC. Translation: CASSFISGSAGEQYF. V is TRBV28 and J is TRBJ2-7; 9 bases fit TRBD2. The V segment lost 3 bases and the J segment 7 bases; nucleotides outside the gene matches: 10. The germline gives CDR1 MDHEN, CDR2 SYDVKM. CDR3 length: 15 amino acids.

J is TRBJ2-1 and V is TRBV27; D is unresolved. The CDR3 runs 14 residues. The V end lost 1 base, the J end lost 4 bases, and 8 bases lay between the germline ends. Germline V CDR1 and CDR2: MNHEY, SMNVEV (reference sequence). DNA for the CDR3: TGTGCCAGCAGTTTATTGGCGAAGTACAATGAGCAGTTCTTC. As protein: CASSLLAKYNEQFF.

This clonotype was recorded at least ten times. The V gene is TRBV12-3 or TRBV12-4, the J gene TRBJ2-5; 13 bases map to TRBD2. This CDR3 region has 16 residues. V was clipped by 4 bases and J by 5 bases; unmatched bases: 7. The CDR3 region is CASSYGLAGVGETQYF. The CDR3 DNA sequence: TGTGCCAGCAGTTACGGACTAGCGGGAGTCGGGGAGACCCAGTACTTC.

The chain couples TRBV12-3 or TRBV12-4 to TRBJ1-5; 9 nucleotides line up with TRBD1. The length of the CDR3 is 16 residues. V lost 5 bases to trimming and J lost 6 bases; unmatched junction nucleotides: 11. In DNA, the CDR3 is TGTGCCAGCAGTGATCAACAGGGGGCTGAAGGTCAGCCCCAGCATTTT. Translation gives CASSDQQGAEGQPQHF.

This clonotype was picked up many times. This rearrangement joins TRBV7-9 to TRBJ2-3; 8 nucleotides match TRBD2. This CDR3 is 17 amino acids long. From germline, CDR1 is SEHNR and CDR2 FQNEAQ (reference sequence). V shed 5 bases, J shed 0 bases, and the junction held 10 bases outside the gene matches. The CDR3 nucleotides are TGTGCCAGCAGCCCACAATCGAGCGGGAGAAGCACAGATACGCAGTATTTT. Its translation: CASSPQSSGRSTDTQYF.

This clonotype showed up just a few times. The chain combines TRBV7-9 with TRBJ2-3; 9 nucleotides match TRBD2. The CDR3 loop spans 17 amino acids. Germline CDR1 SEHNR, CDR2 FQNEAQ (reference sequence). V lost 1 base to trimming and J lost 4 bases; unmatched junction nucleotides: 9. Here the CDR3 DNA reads TGTGCCAGCAGCTTAGGTCCAAGCGGGGGGCCCGCAGATACGCAGTATTTT. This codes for CASSLGPSGGPADTQYF.

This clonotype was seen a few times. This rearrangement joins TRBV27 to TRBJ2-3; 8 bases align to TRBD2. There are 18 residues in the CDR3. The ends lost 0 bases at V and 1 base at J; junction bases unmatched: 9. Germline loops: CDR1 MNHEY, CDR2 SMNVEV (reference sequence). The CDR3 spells CASSLSGGAPYRTDTQYF. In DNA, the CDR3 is TGTGCCAGCAGTTTATCCGGGGGGGCCCCCTATCGCACAGATACGCAGTATTTT.

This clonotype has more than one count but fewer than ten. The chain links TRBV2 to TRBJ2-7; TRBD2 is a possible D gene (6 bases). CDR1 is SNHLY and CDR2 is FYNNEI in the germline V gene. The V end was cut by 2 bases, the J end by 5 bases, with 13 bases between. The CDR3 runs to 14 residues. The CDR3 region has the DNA TGTGCCAGCAGTGAATCGGGAGACTGGGACGAGCAGTACTTC. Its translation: CASSESGDWDEQYF.

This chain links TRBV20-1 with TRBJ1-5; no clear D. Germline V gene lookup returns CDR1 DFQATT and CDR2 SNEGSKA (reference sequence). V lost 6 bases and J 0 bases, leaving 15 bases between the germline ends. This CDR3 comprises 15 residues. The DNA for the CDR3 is TGCAGTGCCGCCAGCTACGGAGATAGCAATCAGCCCCAGCATTTT. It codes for CSAASYGDSNQPQHF.

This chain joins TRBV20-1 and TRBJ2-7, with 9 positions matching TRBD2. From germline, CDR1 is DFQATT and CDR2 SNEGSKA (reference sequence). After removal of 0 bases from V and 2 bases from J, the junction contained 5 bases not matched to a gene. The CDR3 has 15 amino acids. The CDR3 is CSARDNAGGTYEQYF. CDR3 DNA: TGCAGTGCTAGAGATAATGCGGGAGGGACCTACGAGCAGTACTTC.

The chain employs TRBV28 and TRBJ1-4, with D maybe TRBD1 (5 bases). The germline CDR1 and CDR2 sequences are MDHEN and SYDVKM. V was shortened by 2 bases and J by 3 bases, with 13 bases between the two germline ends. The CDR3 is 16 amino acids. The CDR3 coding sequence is TGTGCCAGCAGTTTAGGAAGGGGATCTCCTAATGAAAAACTGTTTTTT. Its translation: CASSLGRGSPNEKLFF.

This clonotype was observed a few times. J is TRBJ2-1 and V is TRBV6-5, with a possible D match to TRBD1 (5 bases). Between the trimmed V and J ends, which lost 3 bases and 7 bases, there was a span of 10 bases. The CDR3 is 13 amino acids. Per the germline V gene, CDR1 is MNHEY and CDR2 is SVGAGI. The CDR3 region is CASSYSPGNEQFF. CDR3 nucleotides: TGTGCCAGCAGTTATTCCCCAGGGAATGAGCAGTTCTTC.

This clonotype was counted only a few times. The DNA for the CDR3 is TGCGCCAGCAGCTTGGACCTAATGGGACAGTCCATGGAGACCCAGTACTTC. Translation: CASSLDLMGQSMETQYF. The chain recombines TRBV5-1 with TRBJ2-5, with TRBD1 matching over 7 bases. The V gene's germline CDR1 is SGHRS and CDR2 YFSETQ. J was trimmed by 5 bases and V by 0 bases; bases with no gene match: 13. This CDR3 region has 17 residues. The variable domain in full, completed from reference TRBV5-1 and TRBJ2-5, reads KAGVTQTPRYLIKTRGQQVTLSCSPISGHRSVSWYQQTPGQGLQFLFEYFSETQRNKGNFPGRFSGRQFSNSRSEMNVSTLELGDSALYLCASSLDLMGQSMETQYFGPGTRLLVL.